A selection of T cell receptor beta chains follows, all from one sample in a study of liver allograft versus peripheral blood T cells. TCRdb redid the calling of the reads with MiXCR, one entry per CDR3 protein. Here the sample spans over 9,000 distinct CDR3 sequences, 26% being singletons. The receptors originated from a human patient who had a liver transplant. These T cells may partly come from the graft donor. Each CDR3 is given with its conserved first and last residue. Each record gives: clone size, V gene, J gene, D gene, CDR3 protein, CDR3 DNA. D genes are given only for firm matches. Size values are once, few and many counts, or a class for expanded clones, and some rows have none.

many,TRBV6-5,TRBJ1-1,TRBD1,CASRRQGAGTEAFF,TGTGCCAGCAGAAGACAGGGGGCCGGAACTGAAGCTTTCTTT
medium-sized,TRBV19,TRBJ1-2,TRBD1,CASSRTGGSANYGYTF,TGTGCCAGTAGTAGAACAGGGGGCTCAGCTAACTATGGCTACACCTTC
few,TRBV5-6,TRBJ1-1,TRBD1,CASSWGDRGMAFF,TGTGCCAGCAGCTGGGGAGACAGGGGGATGGCTTTCTTT
NA,TRBV7-2,TRBJ2-1,NA,CASSLDDNEQFF,TGTGCCAGCAGCTTAGATGACAATGAGCAGTTCTTC
NA,TRBV7-9,TRBJ1-6,NA,CASSLARKGNSPLHF,TGTGCCAGCAGCTTAGCCCGGAAAGGAAATTCACCCCTCCACTTT
NA,TRBV19,TRBJ2-5,NA,CASSSTTGTQYF,TGTGCCAGTAGTTCCACAACGGGCACCCAGTACTTC
once,TRBV27,TRBJ2-1,NA,CASTSDGRPYNEQFF,TGTGCCAGCACCTCTGACGGACGCCCCTACAATGAGCAGTTCTTC
NA,TRBV7-9,TRBJ1-1,NA,CASSLKREAFF,TGTGCCAGCAGCTTAAAACGGGAAGCTTTCTTT
medium-sized,TRBV27,TRBJ2-1,NA,CASSLYGTDYNEQFF,TGTGCCAGCAGTTTATATGGGACTGATTACAATGAGCAGTTCTTC
NA,TRBV28,TRBJ1-1,NA,CASSHYGWARDTEAFF,TGTGCCAGCAGCCACTACGGGTGGGCAAGGGACACTGAAGCTTTCTTT